Ten or more counts support the clone carrying this T cell receptor beta chain. The data are from a study of T cells in Graves' hyperthyroidism and ophthalmopathy. TCR beta CDR3 sequences were amplified from RNA transcripts. In the first-round RT-PCR of the TCR CDR3, the HTBI primer set was used. A single record per CDR3 protein comes from TCRdb applying MiXCR to the multiplex PCR reads. The sample lists about 540,000 distinct CDR3 sequences, around 45% occurring once. The CDR3 totals 15 residues. V gave up 5 bases and J gave up 2 bases; unmatched junction bases: 0. The sample was peripheral blood or thyroid tissue (not recorded which). This chain connects TRBV12-3 or TRBV12-4 to TRBJ2-5; 15 bases are shared with TRBD2. This receptor was identified in a woman between 18 and 30 years old with Graves' hyperthyroidism. The CDR3 here is CASSGTSGRQETQYF. As DNA, the CDR3 is TGTGCCAGCAGTGGGACTAGCGGGAGGCAAGAGACCCAGTACTTC.